Shown below are 24 T cell receptor beta chains from a single sample sequenced in a study of regulatory T cells in long-lasting Graves disease. Relying on iRepertoire HTBI primers and Arm-PCR of CDR3 regions, the team built TCR beta libraries. MiXCR, run by TCRdb on the multiplex PCR reads, gives a single entry per CDR3 protein. The sample contains 350,000 to 500,000 distinct CDR3 sequences, about 17% of which appear only once. Time point here: newly diagnosed GD, antithyroid drugs for less than 3 months. Preparation of the TCR library used RNA extracted from PBMCs. The same sample was also studied in work on T cells in Graves' hyperthyroidism and ophthalmopathy.

The material was peripheral blood mononuclear cells (PBMCs), obtained at new diagnosis, from a patient treated with antithyroid drugs. The receptor set was obtained from a woman between 25 and 40 years old with Graves disease.

This clonotype showed up many times. The gene calls are TRBV29-1 and TRBJ2-5; D assignment may be TRBD1 or TRBD2 (5 bases each). The CDR3 runs 13 residues. Germline CDR1 is SQVTM and CDR2 is ANQGSEA. V was cut by 4 bases and J by 5 bases, with 14 bases left in between. The CDR3 bases are TGCAGCGTTGTTCCGGGGCCCGAGGAGACCCAGTACTTC. The encoded protein is CSVVPGPEETQYF.

This chain uses TRBV5-1 with TRBJ2-5; a weak D match, TRBD1 (5 bases). CDR1 is SGHRS and CDR2 is YFSETQ in the germline V gene. This CDR3 is built from 15 residues. The V and J ends lost 1 base and 2 bases respectively, with 12 bases between them. The CDR3 bases are TGCGCCAGCAGCTTGAGCTCAGGGCGTCAAGAGACCCAGTACTTC. This codes for CASSLSSGRQETQYF.

At least ten counts were recorded for this clonotype. This chain links TRBV12-3 or TRBV12-4 with TRBJ1-5; TRBD1 might be the D (6 bases). This CDR3 region has 16 residues. Trimming stripped 5 bases from V and 1 base from J, with 15 bases between. CDR3 nucleotides: TGTGCCAGCAGTCCCCGAGGGGGGACGAGCAATCAGCCCCAGCATTTT. Its translation: CASSPRGGTSNQPQHF.

This clonotype appeared many times. V gene TRBV6-2 or TRBV6-3 combines with J gene TRBJ2-3; D is undetermined. Germline V lookup: CDR1 MNHEY, CDR2 SVGEGT. The germline V and J ends were trimmed by 3 bases and 2 bases, with 9 bases remaining between them. The CDR3 has 14 amino acids. CDR3 sequence: CASSYSDNTDTQYF. The DNA of the CDR3 is TGTGCCAGCAGTTATAGTGACAACACAGATACGCAGTATTTT.

This clonotype was observed many times. The gene calls are TRBV5-1 and TRBJ2-7, with 7 bases that match TRBD1. V lost 4 bases, J lost 6 bases, and 10 bases stayed unmatched. Germline V CDR1 and CDR2: SGHRS, YFSETQ. This CDR3 comprises 14 residues. The CDR3 loop is CASSLDRESGEQYF. The CDR3 DNA sequence: TGCGCCAGCAGCCTAGACAGGGAGAGTGGCGAGCAGTACTTC.

For this clonotype: It may be a read error: a sequence one base away is much more abundant. CDR3 bases: TGTGCCAGCAGGCGGACTAGCGGGAGGGCTAAAAACATTCAGTACTTC. Its translation: CASRRTSGRAKNIQYF. The chain is built from TRBV7-2 and TRBJ2-4; the match to TRBD2 covers 15 bases. The CDR3 runs to 16 residues. Trimming removed 6 bases from V and 4 bases from J; junction bases left unmatched: 4. Germline CDR1 SGHTA, CDR2 FQGNSA.

This clonotype was counted at least ten times. The J gene is TRBJ2-7, the V gene TRBV20-1; D is perhaps TRBD2 (5 bases). Germline CDR1 and CDR2: DFQATT and SNEGSKA (reference sequence). CDR3 length: 17 residues. V lost 1 base, J lost 2 bases, and 21 bases lay in between. The CDR3 sequence is CSARGPGVGGNPYEQYF. CDR3 coding DNA: TGCAGTGCTAGAGGGCCCGGGGTGGGCGGCAATCCCTACGAGCAGTACTTC.

Regarding this clonotype: It differs at one base from a far larger clone, so likely a read error. The V call is TRBV7-2, the J call TRBJ2-5; TRBD2 matches 9 bases. Germline-derived CDR1 and CDR2 are SGHTA and FQGNSA. The CDR3 is 17 residues long. CDR3 coding DNA: TGTGCCGGCAGCGTACTTCGGACTAGCGAGTACCAAGAGACCCAGTACTTC. Protein sequence: CAGSVLRTSEYQETQYF. Based on the CDR3 plus reference TRBV7-2 and TRBJ2-5, the full variable domain is GAGVSQSPSNKVTEKGKDVELRCDPISGHTALYWYRQSLGQGLEFLIYFQGNSAPDKSGLPSDRFSAERTGGSVSTLTIQRTQQEDSAVYLCAGSVLRTSEYQETQYFGPGTRLLVL.

The rearrangement uses TRBV6-2 or TRBV6-3 and TRBJ2-7; 8 nucleotides align to TRBD2. The CDR3 totals 11 residues. Germline values: CDR1 MNHEY, CDR2 SVGEGT. CDR3 in amino acids: CAATSAYEQYF. The DNA of the CDR3 is TGTGCAGCGACTAGCGCCTACGAGCAGTACTTC.

The chain employs TRBV7-6 and TRBJ1-4; D call uncertain. Germline V gene sequence: CDR1 SGHVS, CDR2 FNYEAQ. V was clipped by 3 bases and J by 7 bases, with 9 bases between them. This CDR3 region has 13 residues. The CDR3 nucleotides are TGTGCCAGCAGCTTGACGCGAGCTGAAAAACTGTTTTTT. Residues: CASSLTRAEKLFF.

This clonotype was seen repeatedly, ten times or more. The CDR3 protein is CASSNRAPEGTEAFF. CDR3 sequence (DNA): TGTGCCAGCTCAAACAGGGCCCCGGAGGGCACTGAAGCTTTCTTT. The chain uses TRBV28 and TRBJ1-1; the D gene is possibly TRBD1 (6 bases). Germline assignment: CDR1 MDHEN and CDR2 SYDVKM. The CDR3 sequence is 15 residues long. V was pared by 8 bases and J by 4 bases, with 20 bases between.

This clonotype was counted many times. The chain links TRBV20-1 to TRBJ2-1, with 7 bases lining up with TRBD2. CDR1 is DFQATT and CDR2 is SNEGSKA in the germline V gene (reference sequence). The CDR3 length is 18 residues. The V segment lost 3 bases and the J segment 8 bases; nucleotides outside the gene matches: 22. The CDR3 protein is CSASSPSSSGGVVYEQFF. As DNA, the CDR3 is TGCAGTGCTAGTAGCCCCTCGTCTAGCGGTGGGGTGGTTTATGAGCAGTTCTTC.

This clonotype was observed many times. This chain links TRBV11-2 with TRBJ2-3, with unresolved D. V dropped 1 base and J dropped 2 bases, with 7 bases sitting between them. The germline gives CDR1 SGHAT, CDR2 FQNNGV. The CDR3 sequence is 14 residues long. CDR3 DNA sequence: TGTGCCAGCAGCTTAGGACCGACCACAGATACGCAGTATTTT. Translating gives CASSLGPTTDTQYF.

The rearrangement uses TRBV7-9 and TRBJ1-1, with D unresolved. CDR3 size: 14 residues. The V end lost 2 bases, the J end lost 0 bases, and 7 bases lay between the germline ends. Germline CDR1 is SEHNR and CDR2 is FQNEAQ (reference sequence). In DNA, the CDR3 is TGTGCCAGCAGCTTAACATCCTTGAACACTGAAGCTTTCTTT. This encodes CASSLTSLNTEAFF. Drawing the rest from reference TRBV7-9 and TRBJ1-1, the complete variable domain is DTGVSQNPRHKITKRGQNVTFRCDPISEHNRLYWYRQTLGQGPEFLTYFQNEAQLEKSRLLSDRFSAERPKGSFSTLEIQRTEQGDSAMYLCASSLTSLNTEAFFGQGTRLTVV.

This clonotype was detected only a few times. The chain employs TRBV7-3 and TRBJ2-1; D uncertain. Germline loops: CDR1 SGHTA, CDR2 FQGTGA. Between the trimmed V and J ends, which lost 5 bases and 0 bases, there was a span of 14 bases. The CDR3 runs 16 residues. CDR3 sequence reads: CASSLRWESSYNEQFF. The CDR3 region has the DNA TGTGCCAGCAGCCTGAGGTGGGAAAGCTCCTACAATGAGCAGTTCTTC.

Ten or more counts support this clonotype. The chain joins TRBV11-2 to TRBJ2-5; 8 bases are a match to TRBD2. CDR3 size: 13 residues. V gave up 3 bases and J gave up 5 bases; unmatched junction bases: 2. The germline V gene has CDR1 SGHAT and CDR2 FQNNGV. The CDR3 DNA is TGTGCCAGCAGCTTCCGGGGGGGGGAGACCCAGTACTTC. This gives the protein CASSFRGGETQYF. Full variable domain (outside the CDR3, taken from reference TRBV11-2 and TRBJ2-5): EAGVAQSPRYKIIEKRQSVAFWCNPISGHATLYWYQQILGQGPKLLIQFQNNGVVDDSQLPKDRFSAERLKGVDSTLKIQPAKLEDSAVYLCASSFRGGETQYFGPGTRLLVL.

This clonotype appeared many times. The chain uses TRBV6-1 and TRBJ2-5, with D unresolved. In germline, CDR1 is MNHNS, CDR2 SASEGT. V lost 10 bases to trimming and J lost 0 bases, with 6 bases between them. The CDR3 runs 11 residues. CDR3 sequence reads: CATGYQETQYF. CDR3 DNA: TGTGCCACGGGCTACCAAGAGACCCAGTACTTC.

This clonotype was observed a handful of times. The chain is built from TRBV7-9 and TRBJ1-1; D is possibly TRBD1 (6 bases). V was trimmed by 6 bases and J by 3 bases, leaving 17 bases between them. The CDR3 has 15 residues. Germline loops: CDR1 SEHNR, CDR2 FQNEAQ (reference sequence). Here the CDR3 reads CASRRTTGRDTEAFF. The CDR3 DNA sequence: TGTGCCAGCAGAAGAACCACAGGGCGGGACACTGAAGCTTTCTTT.

This clonotype was observed many times. The rearrangement uses TRBV7-4 and TRBJ2-7; D not resolved. Germline loops: CDR1 SGHVT, CDR2 SQSDAQ. This CDR3 comprises 14 residues. The ends were cut back, 2 bases at V and 2 bases at J, with 10 bases in the middle. In nucleotides, the CDR3 is TGTGCCAGCAGCTTAAGGCCGAACCCCTACGAGCAGTACTTC. Translating gives CASSLRPNPYEQYF.

This clonotype has a count of ten or more. This chain links TRBV3-1 with TRBJ1-2; no clear D gene. From germline, CDR1 is LGHDT and CDR2 YNNKEL (reference sequence). This CDR3 region has 12 residues. Trimming shortened V by 0 bases and J by 10 bases, and 9 bases separated the two germline ends. The CDR3 DNA is TGTGCCAGCAGCCAAGATAGGCAGGACTACACCTTC. It is translated as CASSQDRQDYTF.

This clonotype was detected ten times or more. This rearrangement joins TRBV10-3 to TRBJ2-5, with 9 bases matching TRBD1. Germline trimming cut 8 bases from V and 4 bases from J; bases unmatched to any gene: 8. Germline CDR1 reads ENHRY; CDR2 reads SYGVKD. This CDR3 has 14 amino acids. In DNA form, the CDR3 reads TGTGCCATCTGTCGGGACAGGGATGCAGAGACCCAGTACTTC. This gives the protein CAICRDRDAETQYF.

This clonotype appeared once. This may arise from a read error, as a much more abundant clone is one base away. The chain links TRBV2 to TRBJ1-5; weak D call: TRBD1 (5 bases). From germline, CDR1 is SNHLY and CDR2 FYNNEI. Trimming shortened V by 4 bases and J by 5 bases, and 12 bases separated the two germline ends. This CDR3 is built from 14 residues. The CDR3 coding sequence is TGTGCCAGCAGTGGATTACGGGACCATCAGCCCCAGCATTTT. As protein: CASSGLRDHQPQHF.

This clonotype was found many times. The J gene is TRBJ2-7, the V gene TRBV7-9; TRBD2 aligns across 7 bases. Germline CDR1 is SEHNR and CDR2 is FQNEAQ (reference sequence). This CDR3 spans 16 amino acids. V was pared by 5 bases and J by 4 bases, with 14 bases of the junction left unmatched. CDR3 in amino acids: CASSPSRGGRGYEQYF. The CDR3 DNA reads as TGTGCCAGCAGCCCCTCACGGGGCGGGAGAGGTTACGAGCAGTACTTC.

This clonotype appeared many times. The chain recombines TRBV6-1 with TRBJ2-7; 7 bases are shared with TRBD2. Trimming removed 5 bases from V and 4 bases from J; junction bases left unmatched: 11. Germline loops: CDR1 MNHNS, CDR2 SASEGT. The CDR3 consists of 15 residues. CDR3 sequence: CASSLPGRGIYEQYF. The DNA for the CDR3 is TGTGCCAGCAGTCTTCCAGGGAGGGGAATATACGAGCAGTACTTC.